This TCR beta chain was captured in a study of shared clonotypes between healthy human individuals. Naive CD8 cells were CD45RO-negative, positively selected for CCR7, excluding terminally differentiated effector memory CD45RA+ cells. TCRdb keeps only in-frame clones here, not all; method: immunoSEQ multiplex PCR. The sample includes more than 600,000 clones, about 91% seen only once; the top ten take about 24%. Germline V CDR1 and CDR2: SEHNR, FQNEAQ (reference sequence). V shed 5 bases and J shed 0 bases, with 18 bases lying between them. CDR3 length equals 17 residues. For this clone: Its antigen is undetermined.

General study points: Estimated richness values were generally larger in naive subsets than in memory subsets. Sampling covered nothing but blood. Tissue TCR repertoires likely differ from those found in blood.

The rearrangement links TRBV7-9 to TRBJ2-3; D perhaps matches TRBD2 (5 bases). Sample: naive CD8+ T cells sorted from blood. The clonotype was recovered from a man aged 30-40 years in good health. In nucleotides, the CDR3 is TGTGCCAGCAGCCCCTTCTCGGGTCTAGCTAGCACAGATACGCAGTATTTT. Encoded protein: CASSPFSGLASTDTQYF.